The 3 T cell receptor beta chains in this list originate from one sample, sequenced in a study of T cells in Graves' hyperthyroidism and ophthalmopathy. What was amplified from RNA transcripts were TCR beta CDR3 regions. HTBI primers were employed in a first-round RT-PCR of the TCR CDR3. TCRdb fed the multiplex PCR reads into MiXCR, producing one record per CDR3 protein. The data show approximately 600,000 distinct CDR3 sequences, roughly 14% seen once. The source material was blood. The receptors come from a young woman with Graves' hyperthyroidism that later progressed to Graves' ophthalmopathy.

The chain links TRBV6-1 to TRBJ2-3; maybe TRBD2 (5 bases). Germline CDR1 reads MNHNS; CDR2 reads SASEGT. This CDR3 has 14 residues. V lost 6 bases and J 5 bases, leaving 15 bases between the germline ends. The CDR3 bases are TGTGCCAGCAGCGGCCGGGGTGGGTTAGATACGCAGTATTTT. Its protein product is CASSGRGGLDTQYF.

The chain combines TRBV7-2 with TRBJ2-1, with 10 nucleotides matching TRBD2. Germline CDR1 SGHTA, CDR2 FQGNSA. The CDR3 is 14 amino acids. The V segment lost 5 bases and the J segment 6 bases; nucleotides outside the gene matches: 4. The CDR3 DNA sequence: TGTGCCAGCAGCCTTTGGACTAGCGGCAATGAGCAGTTCTTC. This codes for CASSLWTSGNEQFF.

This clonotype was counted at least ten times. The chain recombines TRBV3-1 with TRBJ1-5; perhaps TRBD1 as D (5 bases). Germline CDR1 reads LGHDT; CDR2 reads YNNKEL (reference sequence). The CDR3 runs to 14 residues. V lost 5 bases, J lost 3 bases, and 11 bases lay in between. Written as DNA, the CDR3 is TGTGCCAGCAGCTTAGGGACTGACAATCAGCCCCAGCATTTT. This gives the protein CASSLGTDNQPQHF.